The rows below give T cell receptor beta chains drawn from one sample of a study of blood T cells in healthy people across ages. TCRdb ran MiXCR on the 5' RACE reads and lists one entry per CDR3 protein. The sample carries fewer than 900,000 distinct CDR3 sequences, approximately 43% recorded once. Sequencing was performed on blood. The receptors shown here come from a woman aged 55-70 years in good health. The CDR3 runs from the conserved cysteine through the conserved F or W. D genes are given only for firm matches. The size of a clone is reported for some rows only, either as once, few or many, or as a class for expanded clones.

d_call	v_call	clone_size	j_call	cdr3_nt	cdr3_aa
-	TRBV5-1	few	TRBJ2-1	TGCGCCAGCACTTCTGGAGCACACCCCAACAATGAGCAGTTCTTC	CASTSGAHPNNEQFF
-	TRBV11-2	-	TRBJ2-7	TGTGCCAGCAGCCAAGGGATGGGTGAGCAGTACTTC	CASSQGMGEQYF
-	TRBV7-3	few	TRBJ2-4	TGTGCCAGCAGCGGTGACACTGACCTAGCCAAAAACATTCAGTACTTC	CASSGDTDLAKNIQYF
-	TRBV24-1	few	TRBJ2-2	TGTGCCACCGAAGGGGGGTACACCGGGGAGCTGTTTTTT	CATEGGYTGELFF
-	TRBV6-2/TRBV6-3	-	TRBJ2-4	TGTGCCAGCAAGGTTGAGAGAACCATCGCCAAAAACATTCAGTACTTC	CASKVERTIAKNIQYF
TRBD1	TRBV6-2/TRBV6-3	-	TRBJ2-2	TGTGCCAGCACCAAGGACAGGGGAGCGTCCGGGGAGCTGTTTTTT	CASTKDRGASGELFF
-	TRBV20-1	few	TRBJ2-3	TGCAGTGGTATTGCGGGACGCACAGATACGCAGTATTTT	CSGIAGRTDTQYF
-	TRBV24-1	many	TRBJ2-1	TGTGCCACCAGACCCACTGATGGGACTTACAATGAGCAGTTCTTC	CATRPTDGTYNEQFF
TRBD1	TRBV5-4	once	TRBJ1-1	TGTGCCAGCAGCTTGGGGGGACAGGGCCAGACTGAAGCTTTCTTT	CASSLGGQGQTEAFF
TRBD1	TRBV4-2	many	TRBJ1-2	TGTGCCAGCAGCCATAAAGGGGCCGGGACAGGTGGTTATGGCTACACCTTC	CASSHKGAGTGGYGYTF
TRBD1	TRBV6-5	few	TRBJ1-6	TGTGCCAGCAGTCTTATTGGACAGGGAGGGTCGTACTCACCCCTCCACTTT	CASSLIGQGGSYSPLHF
TRBD2	TRBV20-1	few	TRBJ2-5	TGCAGTGCTAGAAATGACCTAGCGGGGTGGGAGCAGTACTTC	CSARNDLAGWEQYF
TRBD2	TRBV5-1	few	TRBJ2-7	TGCGCCAGCAGCTTACAGCGGGGGGGCGGGGAGCAGTACTTC	CASSLQRGGGEQYF
TRBD1	TRBV6-6	-	TRBJ1-3	TGTGCCACCGTCGGACAGGGCCGAAACACCATATATTTT	CATVGQGRNTIYF
-	TRBV3-1	few	TRBJ1-1	TGTGCCAGCAGCCCTAACAGGGTCTCGAACACTGAAGCTTTCTTT	CASSPNRVSNTEAFF
TRBD2	TRBV27	-	TRBJ2-5	TGTGCCAGTCGGGAGGGGTTTCAAGAGACCCAGTACTTC	CASREGFQETQYF
TRBD2	TRBV9	-	TRBJ2-1	TGTGCCAGCAGCGTGGGCCTAGCGGACTACAATGAGCAGTTCTTC	CASSVGLADYNEQFF
-	TRBV15	few	TRBJ1-1	TGTGCCACCAGCAGAGTAACAGGGTACTCTGAAGCTTTCTTT	CATSRVTGYSEAFF
-	TRBV5-1	many	TRBJ2-1	TGCGCCAGCAGCCGAGGGGGGGTTAACTACAATGAGCAGTTCTTC	CASSRGGVNYNEQFF
-	TRBV7-2	-	TRBJ2-6	TGTGCCAGCAGCTACCTCCGAGACGCCCATTCTGGGGCCAACGTCCTGACTTTC	CASSYLRDAHSGANVLTF
-	TRBV20-1	-	TRBJ2-7	TGCAGTGCCGACGTCGGGGGAGCCTACGAGCAGTACTTC	CSADVGGAYEQYF
-	TRBV29-1	-	TRBJ2-2	TGCAGCGTTAGTCCAGGGAAGTATGCCGGGGAGCTGTTTTTT	CSVSPGKYAGELFF
TRBD1	TRBV6-2/TRBV6-3	once	TRBJ1-5	TGTGCCAGCAGTCAAGGACAGGGGGCATATAGCAATCAGCCCCAGCATTTT	CASSQGQGAYSNQPQHF
-	TRBV29-1	-	TRBJ2-7	TGCAGTGCCTTGGCCCCCTACGAGCAGTACTTC	CSALAPYEQYF
-	TRBV12-3/TRBV12-4	-	TRBJ1-3	TGTGCCAGCAGCCCTCGCCGTTCTGGAAACACCATATATTTT	CASSPRRSGNTIYF
-	TRBV2	-	TRBJ2-2	TGTGCCAGCAGTGAAGGAGTTGGGAACACCGGGGAGCTGTTTTTT	CASSEGVGNTGELFF
TRBD1	TRBV11-3	-	TRBJ2-7	TGTGCCAGCAGCCACGGACAGGGGCTTAACAATGAGCAGTACTTC	CASSHGQGLNNEQYF
TRBD1	TRBV11-2	-	TRBJ2-3	TGTGCCAGCAGCTCCCGGGACAGGGTAGATACGCAGTATTTT	CASSSRDRVDTQYF
TRBD1	TRBV14	-	TRBJ2-1	TGTGCCAGCAACACCCGGGACAGGGGAAGCAATGAGCAGTTCTTC	CASNTRDRGSNEQFF
-	TRBV6-5	once	TRBJ1-1	TGTGCCAGCAGTGACAAGGGGATCACTGAAGCTTTCTTT	CASSDKGITEAFF
-	TRBV5-1	-	TRBJ1-4	TGTGCCAGCAGCTTAGCGGGTGAAAAACTGTTTTTT	CASSLAGEKLFF
TRBD1	TRBV7-2	-	TRBJ2-2	TGTGCCAGCAGCGAAGGACAGGGGGCGCGCGGGGAGCTGTTTTTT	CASSEGQGARGELFF
-	TRBV28	-	TRBJ2-1	TGTGCCAGCAGTTCCCTTACCCGCGTTGGTTTGGATGAGCAGTTCTTC	CASSSLTRVGLDEQFF
TRBD1	TRBV6-2/TRBV6-3	-	TRBJ2-5	TGTGCCAGCAGATGGGCAGGGGGCCATGAGACCCAGTACTTC	CASRWAGGHETQYF
TRBD2	TRBV7-2	few	TRBJ2-5	TGTGCCAGCGCGCCTTCGCGACTAGCGGGGGTGGAGACCCAGTACTTC	CASAPSRLAGVETQYF
TRBD2	TRBV6-4	-	TRBJ2-5	TGTGCCAGCAGTGCTAGCGGGGAAGAGACCCAGTACTTC	CASSASGEETQYF
-	TRBV12-5	few	TRBJ2-3	TGTGCTAGTGGTAGGGACGGACGAAGCACAGATACGCAGTATTTT	CASGRDGRSTDTQYF
-	TRBV7-9	-	TRBJ1-4	TGTGCCAGCAGCGGGGCAGGATCTCCAACTAATGAAAAACTGTTTTTT	CASSGAGSPTNEKLFF
-	TRBV5-1	-	TRBJ1-1	TGCGCCAGCAGTGGGGTGAACACTGAAGCTTTCTTT	CASSGVNTEAFF
-	TRBV3-1	-	TRBJ2-4	TGTGCCAGCAGCCAGGGCCTAGAAAACATTCAGTACTTC	CASSQGLENIQYF
-	TRBV20-1	once	TRBJ2-3	TGCAGTGCTAGAGTAGCGGCTGCTACGCAGTATTTT	CSARVAAATQYF
TRBD1	TRBV12-3/TRBV12-4	-	TRBJ2-7	TGTGCCAGCACCCCGAGCAGGGGGATCTACGAGCAGTACTTC	CASTPSRGIYEQYF
TRBD1	TRBV29-1	-	TRBJ2-7	TGCAGCGATCTGACAGGGGCTTCCTACAATGAGCAGTACTTC	CSDLTGASYNEQYF
-	TRBV9	-	TRBJ1-5	TGTGCCAGCAGCACCGAGATCGGAGATCAGCCCCAGCATTTT	CASSTEIGDQPQHF
-	TRBV5-1	-	TRBJ2-7	TGCGCCAGCAGCTCGCGGCCGGGACTCGACACAGCCTACGAGCAGTACTTC	CASSSRPGLDTAYEQYF
-	TRBV9	-	TRBJ2-7	TGTGCCAGCAGCGTAGGGGATTCCTACAATGAGCAGTACTTC	CASSVGDSYNEQYF
TRBD1	TRBV10-3	many	TRBJ2-5	TGTGCCATCAGTCACCAACAGGGGGCGCAGACCCAGTACTTC	CAISHQQGAQTQYF